A single sample is the source of the 17 T cell receptor beta chains below, sequenced in a study of regulatory T cells in long-lasting Graves disease. Specified time point: persistent/refractory GD, antithyroid drugs over 5 years with positive TRAb. The TCR library used RNA extracted from PBMCs. Arm-PCR with iRepertoire HTBI primers amplified the CDR3 regions for these TCR beta libraries. One entry per CDR3 protein results from TCRdb running MiXCR on the multiplex PCR reads. Found here are about 460,000 distinct CDR3 sequences, around a fifth of them singletons; the top ten hold roughly 14%. This specimen was peripheral blood mononuclear cells (PBMCs), taken when the disease was refractory, from a patient treated with antithyroid drugs. These receptors were obtained from a female donor with Graves disease.

This clonotype was counted many times. The J gene is TRBJ1-1, the V gene TRBV2; D might be TRBD1 (6 bases). This CDR3 contains 12 residues. V was trimmed by 4 bases and J by 3 bases, leaving 6 bases between them. Per the germline V gene, CDR1 is SNHLY and CDR2 is FYNNEI. CDR3 bases: TGTGCCAGCAGTGCAGGGGACACTGAAGCTTTCTTT. This sequence encodes CASSAGDTEAFF.

V and J are TRBV20-1 and TRBJ2-7; D unclear. The germline CDR1 and CDR2 sequences are DFQATT and SNEGSKA (reference sequence). V was pared by 3 bases and J by 5 bases, with 14 bases between. This CDR3 comprises 13 residues. DNA of the CDR3: TGCAGTGCTAGCCGATCCATAGTGAACGAGCAGTACTTC. It encodes CSASRSIVNEQYF.

This chain uses TRBV5-1 with TRBJ1-1; D gene uncertain. This CDR3 spans 15 amino acids. Trimming shortened V by 2 bases and J by 1 base, and 12 bases separated the two germline ends. Germline loops: CDR1 SGHRS, CDR2 YFSETQ. In nucleotides, the CDR3 is TGCGCCAGCAGCTTAGATGGCAGGCAGAACACTGAAGCTTTCTTT. It is translated as CASSLDGRQNTEAFF.

As regards this clonotype: With only one base between it and a far larger clone, this is likely a read error. V is TRBV6-8 and J is TRBJ1-5; D not certain. The CDR3 length is 11 residues. CDR1 MNHGY and CDR2 SAAAGT come from the germline V gene. The CDR3: CVSSVNQPQHF. The DNA of the CDR3 is TGTGTCAGCAGCGTAAATCAGCCCCAGCATTTT.

The sample holds many counts of this clonotype. V usage is TRBV28 and J usage is TRBJ1-2; 7 bases are shared with TRBD1. The CDR3 consists of 15 residues. Germline V gives CDR1 MDHEN, CDR2 SYDVKM. V was pared by 3 bases and J by 4 bases, with 8 bases of the junction left unmatched. CDR3 sequence reads: CASSFPPGQLYGYTF. CDR3 DNA sequence: TGTGCCAGCAGTTTCCCCCCGGGACAGCTCTATGGCTACACCTTC.

There are a few counts of this clonotype. The rearrangement links TRBV29-1 to TRBJ2-7; no firm D call. V was clipped by 5 bases and J by 5 bases, with 16 bases between them. CDR1 SQVTM and CDR2 ANQGSEA come from the germline V gene. CDR3 length: 13 amino acids. The CDR3 region has the DNA TGCAGCGTTACCGGATCAGGACCCGACGAGCAGTACTTC. Residues: CSVTGSGPDEQYF.

The chain employs TRBV5-5 and TRBJ1-5, with D unclear. The V end lost 6 bases, the J end lost 10 bases, and 20 bases lay between the germline ends. Germline lookup yields CDR1 SGHKS and CDR2 YYEKEE (reference sequence). This CDR3 spans 14 amino acids. CDR3 residues: CASNAFGLPVPQHF. Written as DNA, the CDR3 is TGTGCCAGCAACGCTTTTGGGCTCCCCGTCCCCCAGCATTTT.

V usage is TRBV20-1 and J usage is TRBJ1-4; D is undetermined. The CDR3 contains 12 residues. Trimming removed 1 base from V and 6 bases from J, with 6 bases in between. Germline CDR1 is DFQATT and CDR2 is SNEGSKA (reference sequence). The CDR3 sequence: CSARGTYEKLFF. The CDR3 coding sequence is TGCAGTGCTAGAGGGACTTATGAAAAACTGTTTTTT.

The V and J genes are TRBV19 and TRBJ2-3, with 7 bases lining up with TRBD2. The CDR3 sequence is 16 residues long. Germline V CDR1 and CDR2: LNHDA, SQIVND (reference sequence). V shed 3 bases, J shed 2 bases, and the junction held 8 bases outside the gene matches. In DNA form, the CDR3 reads TGTGCCAGTAGTATGGAGCGGGATAAATCCACAGATACGCAGTATTTT. This translates into CASSMERDKSTDTQYF. Filled out from reference TRBV19 and TRBJ2-3, the complete variable domain reads DGGITQSPKYLFRKEGQNVTLSCEQNLNHDAMYWYRQDPGQGLRLIYYSQIVNDFQKGDIAEGYSVSREKKESFPLTVTSAQKNPTAFYLCASSMERDKSTDTQYFGPGTRLTVL.

This clonotype was counted at least ten times. The genes are TRBV28 and TRBJ1-2; 9 nucleotides line up with TRBD1. Trimming at V came to 6 bases and at J to 4 bases, leaving 12 bases not matched to a gene. Germline lookup yields CDR1 MDHEN and CDR2 SYDVKM. The CDR3 is 16 residues long. CDR3 region: CASSLMGQGGVYGYTF. As DNA, the CDR3 is TGTGCCAGCAGCCTCATGGGACAGGGTGGGGTCTATGGCTACACCTTC.

There are many counts of this clonotype. The chain is built from TRBV28 and TRBJ2-7, with 11 nucleotides matching TRBD1. Germline V gene sequence: CDR1 MDHEN, CDR2 SYDVKM. V lost 5 bases to trimming and J lost 5 bases; unmatched junction nucleotides: 8. This CDR3 is 15 amino acids long. CDR3 residues: CASSPGQGARNEQYF. In DNA form, the CDR3 reads TGTGCCAGCAGTCCTGGACAGGGGGCGAGGAACGAGCAGTACTTC.

The chain couples TRBV28 to TRBJ2-3, with 12 nucleotides matching TRBD2. Looked up from germline, CDR1 is MDHEN and CDR2 is SYDVKM. With V trimmed by 5 bases and J by 3 bases, 12 bases remained unmatched. CDR3 length: 18 amino acids. CDR3 nucleotide sequence: TGTGCCAGCAGTGCGCATATCCCGACTAGCGGGAGTACAGATACGCAGTATTTT. This gives the protein CASSAHIPTSGSTDTQYF.

This clonotype has just a few counts. This chain connects TRBV4-1 to TRBJ1-5; D perhaps matches TRBD1 (5 bases). The CDR3 has 16 amino acids. In germline, CDR1 is MGHRA, CDR2 YSYEKL. Trimming took off 3 bases at V and 6 bases at J, with 18 bases between the two ends. Here the CDR3 reads CASSHKGGTGGQPQHF. CDR3 nucleotide sequence: TGCGCCAGCAGCCACAAGGGAGGGACGGGGGGTCAGCCCCAGCATTTT.

This chain uses TRBV28 with TRBJ2-1; 9 nucleotides line up with TRBD2. J was trimmed by 8 bases and V by 5 bases; bases with no gene match: 13. CDR3 length: 16 amino acids. Germline CDR1 MDHEN, CDR2 SYDVKM. This CDR3 is CASSPPSGTSIDEQFF. Here the CDR3 DNA reads TGTGCCAGCAGTCCGCCATCCGGGACTAGCATCGATGAGCAGTTCTTC. Full variable domain (outside the CDR3, taken from reference TRBV28 and TRBJ2-1): DVKVTQSSRYLVKRTGEKVFLECVQDMDHENMFWYRQDPGLGLRLIYFSYDVKMKEKGDIPEGYSVSREKKERFSLILESASTNQTSMYLCASSPPSGTSIDEQFFGPGTRLTVL.

This clonotype showed up many times. The chain has TRBV28 and TRBJ2-5; no firm D call. The length of the CDR3 is 13 residues. Trimming took off 6 bases at V and 5 bases at J, with 13 bases between the two ends. Germline lookup yields CDR1 MDHEN and CDR2 SYDVKM. In nucleotides, the CDR3 is TGTGCCAGCAGCCGCCATGATGGCGAGACCCAGTACTTC. Encoded protein: CASSRHDGETQYF.

Many counts were recorded for this clonotype. This chain joins TRBV15 and TRBJ2-5; weak D call: TRBD1 (5 bases). Looked up from germline, CDR1 is LNHNV and CDR2 is YYDKDF (reference sequence). V lost 1 base and J 2 bases, leaving 5 bases between the germline ends. CDR3 size: 13 residues. The CDR3 sequence is CATSRGQQETQYF. The CDR3 nucleotides read TGTGCCACCAGCAGAGGACAGCAAGAGACCCAGTACTTC.

This clonotype appeared many times. The chain joins TRBV7-2 to TRBJ1-1, with D possibly TRBD1 on 6 matching bases. Germline CDR1 SGHTA, CDR2 FQGNSA. This CDR3 spans 15 amino acids. V lost 5 bases, J lost 0 bases, and 13 bases lay in between. In DNA, the CDR3 is TGTGCCAGCAGCGTATCCTGGACAGTGAACACTGAAGCTTTCTTT. Its protein product is CASSVSWTVNTEAFF.